The 20 T cell receptor beta chains given below trace back to one sample, sequenced in a study of blood T cell repertoires in COVID-19. Some clones are missing from TCRdb's copy, which holds only in-frame ones; the method was immunoSEQ multiplex PCR. The table records 200,000 to 300,000 clones, around nine tenths of them present only once. Sequencing was carried out using peripheral blood. These receptors all stem from a man aged 40-49 years who had recovered from COVID-19.

This clone was seen a single time. The V and J genes are TRBV5-4 and TRBJ2-1, with D possibly being TRBD2 (6 bases). The CDR3 is made up of 15 amino acids. CDR1 SGHNT and CDR2 YYREEE come from the germline V gene (reference sequence). Trimming stripped 4 bases from V and 5 bases from J, with 16 bases between. CDR3 residues: CASSPRLAKNNEQFF. In DNA, the CDR3 is TGTGCCAGCAGCCCGCGGCTAGCGAAAAACAATGAGCAGTTCTTC.

The chain recombines TRBV27 with TRBJ1-2; no definite D call. In germline, CDR1 is MNHEY, CDR2 SMNVEV (reference sequence). The CDR3 consists of 13 residues. V lost 3 bases, J lost 7 bases, and 12 bases lay in between. The CDR3 DNA is TGTGCCAGCAGTTTTGCCGGGGTTTCTGGCTACACCTTC. The encoded protein is CASSFAGVSGYTF.

The chain carries TRBV7-2 and TRBJ1-1; TRBD1 agrees at 7 bases. Per the germline V gene, CDR1 is SGHTA and CDR2 is FQGNSA. The V segment lost 3 bases and the J segment 5 bases; nucleotides outside the gene matches: 9. The CDR3 covers 15 residues. DNA of the CDR3: TGTGCCAGCAGCTTCTCCCCTGGACAGGTTACTGAAGCTTTCTTT. Translation gives CASSFSPGQVTEAFF.

This clone was counted a few times. V gene TRBV5-1 combines with J gene TRBJ1-6; a possible D gene is TRBD1 (6 bases). CDR1 is SGHRS and CDR2 is YFSETQ in the germline V gene. The V and J ends lost 4 bases and 13 bases respectively, with 12 bases between them. This CDR3 comprises 12 residues. The CDR3 DNA reads as TGCGCCAGCAGCCCCTACCAGGGGCCCCTCCACTTT. Its protein is CASSPYQGPLHF. Drawing the rest from reference TRBV5-1 and TRBJ1-6, the complete variable domain is KAGVTQTPRYLIKTRGQQVTLSCSPISGHRSVSWYQQTPGQGLQFLFEYFSETQRNKGNFPGRFSGRQFSNSRSEMNVSTLELGDSALYLCASSPYQGPLHFGNGTRLTVT.

V usage is TRBV9 and J usage is TRBJ1-1; D gene uncertain. V lost 4 bases and J 4 bases, leaving 14 bases between the germline ends. Germline assignment: CDR1 SGDLS and CDR2 YYNGEE. The CDR3 extends over 14 amino acids. The DNA for the CDR3 is TGTGCCAGCAGCTTTCAGGTAGTTGGCACTGAAGCTTTCTTT. Amino acids: CASSFQVVGTEAFF.

The J gene is TRBJ1-2, the V gene TRBV3-1 (or the pseudogene TRBV3-2); D not resolved. Per germline, CDR1 LGHDT and CDR2 YNNKEL (reference sequence). This CDR3 has 14 residues. V shed 4 bases and J shed 4 bases, with 13 bases lying between them. The CDR3 loop reads CASSPTPGGYGYTF. The CDR3 DNA sequence: TGTGCCAGCAGCCCCACACCGGGTGGCTATGGCTACACCTTC.

This clone was found a few times. This chain connects TRBV4-1 to TRBJ2-3, with D unclear. Germline values: CDR1 MGHRA, CDR2 YSYEKL. Deletions cut 1 base from V and 0 bases from J, with 8 bases between. The CDR3 has 15 amino acids. The CDR3 DNA reads as TGCGCCAGCAGCCAAGCGATGCGCAGCACAGATACGCAGTATTTT. Translated: CASSQAMRSTDTQYF.

The CDR3 loop is CASSPAGQVYGYTF. CDR3 DNA: TGTGCCAGCAGCCCGGCGGGACAGGTTTATGGCTACACCTTC. V and J are TRBV11-2 and TRBJ1-2; 8 bases are shared with TRBD1. Germline trimming cut 5 bases from V and 5 bases from J; bases unmatched to any gene: 7. CDR1 SGHAT and CDR2 FQNNGV come from the germline V gene. The CDR3 extends over 14 amino acids.

The chain combines TRBV5-4 with TRBJ2-7; 14 bases fit TRBD2. The CDR3 covers 15 residues. With V trimmed by 5 bases and J by 8 bases, 9 bases remained unmatched. CDR1 is SGHNT, CDR2 YYREEE, per germline (reference sequence). The CDR3 region has the DNA TGTGCCAGCAGGATCGCCGGGACTAGCGGGAGCAAGCAGTACTTC. It is translated as CASRIAGTSGSKQYF.

The chain is built from TRBV7-3 and TRBJ2-1, with TRBD2 matching over 10 bases. Per the germline V gene, CDR1 is SGHTA and CDR2 is FQGTGA. The V gene end was trimmed by 2 bases and the J gene end by 7 bases; junction bases not matched to a gene: 8. This CDR3 has 16 amino acids. CDR3 DNA sequence: TGTGCCAGCAGCTTAGGGCTAGCGGGAGTACAGAATGAGCAGTTCTTC. Translating gives CASSLGLAGVQNEQFF.

The chain has TRBV12-5 and TRBJ2-1; 9 bases map to TRBD1. Germline CDR1 is LGHNT and CDR2 is FRNRAP. This CDR3 has 16 residues. V shed 4 bases, J shed 5 bases, and the junction held 9 bases outside the gene matches. The DNA of the CDR3 is TGTGCTAGTGGTTCCCTTACGGACAGGGGTAACAATGAGCAGTTCTTC. Its translation: CASGSLTDRGNNEQFF.

This clone was observed once. This rearrangement joins TRBV5-1 to TRBJ2-7; D possibly corresponds to TRBD2 (6 bases). V dropped 9 bases and J dropped 6 bases, with 16 bases sitting between them. The germline V gene has CDR1 SGHRS and CDR2 YFSETQ. The length of the CDR3 is 12 residues. The DNA of the CDR3 is TGCGCCACATCGCGGGATTGGGGCGAGCAGTACTTC. Translated: CATSRDWGEQYF.

This clone showed up just once. CDR3 sequence: CASTSKGEGTDTQYF. The DNA for the CDR3 is TGTGCCAGCACCTCAAAGGGAGAGGGAACAGATACGCAGTATTTT. V usage is TRBV6-5 and J usage is TRBJ2-3; TRBD2 might be the D (5 bases). V was clipped by 7 bases and J by 3 bases, with 17 bases between them. CDR1 MNHEY and CDR2 SVGAGI come from the germline V gene. The CDR3 is made up of 15 amino acids.

Of note for this clone: The same CDR3 is also encoded by other DNA sequences in this sample. This rearrangement joins TRBV9 to TRBJ2-2; D is undetermined. Trimming removed 0 bases from V and 4 bases from J, with 4 bases in between. This CDR3 is built from 13 residues. Germline assignment: CDR1 SGDLS and CDR2 YYNGEE. Written as DNA, the CDR3 is TGTGCCAGCAGCGTAGTATCCACCGGGGAGCTGTTTTTT. Translated: CASSVVSTGELFF.

This clone was recorded a few times. The chain links TRBV19 to TRBJ2-1, with 7 bases lining up with TRBD2. CDR3 length: 14 residues. The germline V gene has CDR1 LNHDA and CDR2 SQIVND (reference sequence). V gave up 2 bases and J gave up 8 bases; unmatched junction bases: 6. The CDR3 DNA reads as TGTGCCAGTAGTATATGGACTAGTCTCGATGAGCAGTTCTTC. Translated, it gives CASSIWTSLDEQFF.

This clone was found once. This chain links TRBV19 with TRBJ1-2; 8 nucleotides agree with TRBD1. Looked up from germline, CDR1 is LNHDA and CDR2 is SQIVND (reference sequence). CDR3 length: 12 amino acids. The trim removed 4 bases at V and 8 bases at J, leaving 3 bases unmatched. The CDR3 bases are TGTGCCAGTAGTACAGGACAGGGAGGCTACACCTTC. Translated: CASSTGQGGYTF.

This clone turned up a few times. The chain uses TRBV19 and TRBJ2-2, with 12 bases matching TRBD2. V was clipped by 3 bases and J by 1 base; unmatched bases: 3. The CDR3 totals 17 residues. Per germline, CDR1 LNHDA and CDR2 SQIVND (reference sequence). CDR3 sequence reads: CASSIRTSGVNTGELFF. CDR3 bases: TGTGCCAGTAGTATCCGGACTAGCGGGGTGAACACCGGGGAGCTGTTTTTT.

V gene TRBV9 combines with J gene TRBJ1-1; D is unclear. Trimming shortened V by 4 bases and J by 7 bases, and 11 bases separated the two germline ends. This CDR3 spans 12 amino acids. Germline CDR1 SGDLS, CDR2 YYNGEE. CDR3 region: CASSTNSGEAFF. The CDR3 DNA sequence: TGTGCCAGCAGCACCAATAGTGGTGAAGCTTTCTTT.

The CDR3 here is CASSGRTGGAQPQHF. CDR3 DNA: TGTGCCAGCAGCGGACGGACAGGGGGAGCTCAGCCCCAGCATTTT. This rearrangement joins TRBV5-6 to TRBJ1-5, with 10 bases that match TRBD1. V was pared by 4 bases and J by 6 bases, with 7 bases of the junction left unmatched. CDR3 size: 15 residues. CDR1 is SGHDT, CDR2 YYEEEE, per germline.

This clone was observed once. The rearrangement uses TRBV6-2 or TRBV6-3 and TRBJ2-5; the D is unclear. This CDR3 spans 13 amino acids. The V end lost 5 bases, the J end lost 5 bases, and 12 bases lay between the germline ends. Germline V gene data show CDR1 as MNHEY and CDR2 as SVGEGT. CDR3: CASSMLNRETQYF. CDR3 DNA: TGTGCCAGCAGTATGCTCAACCGGGAGACCCAGTACTTC.